These 5 T cell receptor beta chains were all obtained from the same sample, sequenced in a study of regulatory T cells in long-lasting Graves disease. Stated time point: persistent/refractory GD, antithyroid drugs over 5 years with positive TRAb. RNA from PBMCs was the source of the TCR library. With iRepertoire HTBI primers and Arm-PCR of CDR3 regions, TCR beta libraries were built. TCRdb re-derived calls from the multiplex PCR reads in MiXCR, one entry per CDR3 protein. The sample includes over 650,000 distinct CDR3 sequences, around 32% of them seen just once. This material consisted of peripheral blood mononuclear cells (PBMCs), taken when the disease was refractory, from a patient treated with antithyroid drugs. These TCRs come from a female donor with Graves disease.

The chain uses TRBV5-1 and TRBJ2-7; 10 nucleotides align to TRBD2. Germline lookup yields CDR1 SGHRS and CDR2 YFSETQ. The CDR3 spans 15 residues. Germline trimming cut 1 base from V and 3 bases from J; bases unmatched to any gene: 4. The CDR3 DNA reads as TGCGCCAGCAGCTTGACTAGCGGGACGGACTACGAGCAGTACTTC. Its translation: CASSLTSGTDYEQYF.

The sample holds many counts of this clonotype. V and J are TRBV2 and TRBJ1-1; 7 nucleotides match TRBD1. The V segment lost 6 bases and the J segment 6 bases; nucleotides outside the gene matches: 10. This CDR3 spans 14 amino acids. CDR1 is SNHLY and CDR2 is FYNNEI in the germline V gene. The CDR3 reads CASRRQGGSAEAFF. CDR3 bases: TGTGCCAGCAGACGACAGGGCGGTTCGGCTGAAGCTTTCTTT.

This clonotype appeared a few times. V gene TRBV7-3 combines with J gene TRBJ2-2; 9 bases are shared with TRBD2. CDR3 length: 16 amino acids. The germline CDR1 and CDR2 sequences are SGHTA and FQGTGA. The trim removed 2 bases at V and 5 bases at J, leaving 6 bases unmatched. The CDR3 nucleotides are TGTGCCAGCAGCTTACGGCGGGAGGGGGGAACCGGGGAGCTGTTTTTT. The encoded protein is CASSLRREGGTGELFF.

This clonotype came up a few times. The chain uses TRBV11-2 and TRBJ2-3, with 13 bases fitting TRBD2. J was trimmed by 4 bases and V by 5 bases; bases with no gene match: 12. CDR1 and CDR2 (germline): SGHAT, FQNNGV. This CDR3 has 18 residues. The CDR3 loop reads CASSRMTSGRRLADTQYF. CDR3 nucleotide sequence: TGTGCCAGCAGCCGTATGACTAGCGGGAGGCGTTTGGCAGATACGCAGTATTTT.

This clonotype turned up a few times. V usage is TRBV6-1 and J usage is TRBJ1-1; a possible D gene is TRBD1 (5 bases). The CDR3 is 13 residues long. Germline assignment: CDR1 MNHNS and CDR2 SASEGT. Trimming left V 11 bases short and J 4 bases short, with 17 bases between. DNA for the CDR3: TGTGCCGCCATTGGGGCAGGATCCACTGAAGCTTTCTTT. Its protein product is CAAIGAGSTEAFF.